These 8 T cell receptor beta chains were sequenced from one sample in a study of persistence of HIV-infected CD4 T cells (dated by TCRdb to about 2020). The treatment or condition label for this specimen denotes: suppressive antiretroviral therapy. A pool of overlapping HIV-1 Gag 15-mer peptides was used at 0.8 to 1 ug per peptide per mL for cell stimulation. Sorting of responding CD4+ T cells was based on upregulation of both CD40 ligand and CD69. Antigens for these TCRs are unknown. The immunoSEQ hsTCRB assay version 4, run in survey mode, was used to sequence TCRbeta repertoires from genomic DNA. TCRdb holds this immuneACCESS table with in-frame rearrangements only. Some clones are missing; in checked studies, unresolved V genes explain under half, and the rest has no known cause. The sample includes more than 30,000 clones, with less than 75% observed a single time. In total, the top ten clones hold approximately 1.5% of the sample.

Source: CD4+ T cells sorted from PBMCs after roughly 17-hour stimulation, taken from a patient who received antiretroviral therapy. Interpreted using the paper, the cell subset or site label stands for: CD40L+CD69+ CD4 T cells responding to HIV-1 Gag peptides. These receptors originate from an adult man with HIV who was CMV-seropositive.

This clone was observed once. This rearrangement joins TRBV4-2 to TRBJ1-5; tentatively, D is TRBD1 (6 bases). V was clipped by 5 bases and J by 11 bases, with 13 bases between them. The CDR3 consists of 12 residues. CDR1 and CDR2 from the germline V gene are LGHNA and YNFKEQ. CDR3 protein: CASSVGGGSQHF. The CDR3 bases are TGTGCCAGCAGCGTGGGGGGCGGGTCCCAGCATTTT.

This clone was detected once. The CDR3 is CASSLTPGAQETQYF. As DNA, the CDR3 is TGTGCCAGCAGCTTGACGCCGGGGGCCCAAGAGACCCAGTACTTC. The chain is built from TRBV7-7 and TRBJ2-5, with D possibly called TRBD1 or TRBD2 (6 bases each). This CDR3 is 15 amino acids long. The germline gives CDR1 SSHAT, CDR2 FNYEAQ (reference sequence). With 3 bases removed from V and 1 base from J, the gap between germline ends came to 12 bases.

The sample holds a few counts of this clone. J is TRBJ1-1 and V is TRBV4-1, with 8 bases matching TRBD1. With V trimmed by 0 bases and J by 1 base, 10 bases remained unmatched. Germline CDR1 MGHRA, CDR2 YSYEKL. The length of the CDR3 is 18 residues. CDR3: CASSQDTGDRGSNTEAFF. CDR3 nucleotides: TGCGCCAGCAGCCAAGATACGGGCGACAGGGGCTCGAACACTGAAGCTTTCTTT.

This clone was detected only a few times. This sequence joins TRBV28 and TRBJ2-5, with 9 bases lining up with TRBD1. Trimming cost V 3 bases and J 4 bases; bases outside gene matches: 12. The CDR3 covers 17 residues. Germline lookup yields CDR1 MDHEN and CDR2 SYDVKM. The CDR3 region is CASSLPGQGSLGETQYF. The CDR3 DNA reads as TGTGCCAGCAGTTTGCCGGGACAGGGAAGCCTCGGAGAGACCCAGTACTTC.

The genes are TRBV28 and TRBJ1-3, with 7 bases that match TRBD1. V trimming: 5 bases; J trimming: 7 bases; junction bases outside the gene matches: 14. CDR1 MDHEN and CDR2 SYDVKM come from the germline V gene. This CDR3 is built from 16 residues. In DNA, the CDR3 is TGTGCCAGCAGTGTCCCCTCGACAGGGTCCGGGAACACCATATATTTT. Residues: CASSVPSTGSGNTIYF.

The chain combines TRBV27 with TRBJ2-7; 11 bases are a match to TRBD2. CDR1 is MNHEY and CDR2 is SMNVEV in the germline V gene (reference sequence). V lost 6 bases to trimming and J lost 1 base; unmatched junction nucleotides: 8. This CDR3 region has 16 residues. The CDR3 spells CASRATSGGRSYEQYF. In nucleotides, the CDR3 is TGTGCCAGCAGGGCAACTAGCGGGGGCCGATCCTACGAGCAGTACTTC.

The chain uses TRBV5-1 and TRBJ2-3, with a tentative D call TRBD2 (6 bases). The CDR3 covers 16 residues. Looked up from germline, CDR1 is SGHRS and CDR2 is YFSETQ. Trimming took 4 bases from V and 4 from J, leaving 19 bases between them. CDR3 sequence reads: CASSLAGTYQADTQYF. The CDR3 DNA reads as TGCGCCAGCAGCCTTGCCGGGACTTATCAGGCAGATACGCAGTATTTT.

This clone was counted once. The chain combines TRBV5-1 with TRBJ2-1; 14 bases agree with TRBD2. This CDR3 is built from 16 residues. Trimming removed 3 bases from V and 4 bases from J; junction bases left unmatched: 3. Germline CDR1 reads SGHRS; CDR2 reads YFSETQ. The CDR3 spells CASSSGTSGGYNEQFF. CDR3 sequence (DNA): TGCGCCAGCAGCTCCGGGACTAGCGGGGGATACAATGAGCAGTTCTTC.